The present T cell receptor (beta chain) was sequenced within a study of shared clonotypes between healthy human individuals. Study-wide points: On the whole, naive subsets had larger estimated richness than memory subsets had.

Genomic DNA of each subset was evenly split across several immunoSEQ plates. Each replicate PCR on the sorted subsets used roughly 200 ng DNA (approximately 33,000 T cell genomes). The method was immunoSEQ multiplex PCR; TCRdb's version includes in-frame clones alone and lacks a portion of them. The repertoire consists of about 2 million clones, with roughly 95% occurring once and the leading ten covering more than 0.1%. The CDR3 has 13 residues. The ends were cut back, 2 bases at V and 9 bases at J, with 11 bases in the middle. Germline V gives CDR1 MNHNS, CDR2 SASEGT. As regards this clone: Its antigen is unknown.

V gene TRBV6-1 combines with J gene TRBJ1-3; D gene ambiguous. This sequence was found in a young man in good health. Material: naive CD4+ T cells sorted from blood. Documented subset: CD45RA+ positively selected. The chain's CDR3 is CASSETGWGTIYF. As DNA, the CDR3 is TGTGCCAGCAGTGAAACGGGGTGGGGCACCATATATTTT.